The 26 T cell receptor beta chains listed next were all sequenced from one sample in a study of vaccination effects on CD4 cells after COVID-19. No cognate antigen is known for these TCRs. Antigen-specific CD4+ T cell clonotypes were called by their expansion after viral peptide-pool culture in ViraFEST. When ten to eleven days of culture had elapsed, CD4+ T cells were isolated. Participants each got two BNT162b2 or mRNA-1273 vaccine doses. The repertoire was sequenced with immunoSEQ multiplex PCR; TCRdb's copy has only in-frame clones and lacks some. Of about 72,000 clones listed, approximately 81% are singletons. The material sequenced was CD4+ T cells from PBMCs cultured with HCoV-229E spike peptides, taken after COVID-19 vaccination. These receptor sequences come from a human donor who received a COVID-19 vaccine.

The table lists this clone with a count of one. This rearrangement joins TRBV29-1 to TRBJ2-5, with 10 bases fitting TRBD2. J gave up 2 bases and V 3 bases, and 0 bases lay outside the gene matches. Germline CDR1 and CDR2: SQVTM and ANQGSEA. The CDR3 is 13 residues long. The CDR3, as DNA: TGCAGCGTTGAGACTAGCGGGCAAGAGACCCAGTACTTC. Amino acid sequence: CSVETSGQETQYF.

The chain joins TRBV7-9 to TRBJ2-1; 11 nucleotides align to TRBD2. CDR3 length: 15 amino acids. V lost 6 bases, J lost 5 bases, and 6 bases stayed unmatched. The germline V gene has CDR1 SEHNR and CDR2 FQNEAQ (reference sequence). CDR3 in DNA: TGTGCCAGCAGTTCTAGCGGGGGGATAAACAATGAGCAGTTCTTC. Residues: CASSSSGGINNEQFF.

The chain has TRBV10-3 and TRBJ2-7; TRBD2 might be the D (6 bases). The CDR3 has 13 amino acids. With 8 bases removed from V and 1 base from J, the gap between germline ends came to 12 bases. Germline V gene sequence: CDR1 ENHRY, CDR2 SYGVKD. The CDR3: CAIGPGESYEQYV. The CDR3 DNA reads as TGTGCCATCGGACCGGGAGAATCCTACGAGCAGTACGTC.

This clone was recorded a few times. The chain carries TRBV30 and TRBJ1-6, with TRBD1 as a possible D gene (5 bases). The V end was cut by 0 bases, the J end by 7 bases, with 16 bases between. Per germline, CDR1 GTSNPN and CDR2 SVGIG (reference sequence). This CDR3 spans 16 amino acids. The CDR3 sequence is CAWSVPRTWRNSPLHF. The CDR3 DNA follows: TGTGCCTGGAGTGTACCTCGGACATGGCGGAATTCACCCCTCCACTTT.

This clone was seen just once. The V call is TRBV2, the J call TRBJ1-1, with 7 bases that match TRBD1. The CDR3 has 13 amino acids. V dropped 4 bases and J dropped 1; count of bases not matched to a gene: 0. Germline assignment: CDR1 SNHLY and CDR2 FYNNEI. CDR3 amino acids: CASSGDRNTEAFF. CDR3 sequence (DNA): TGTGCCAGCAGTGGGGACAGGAACACTGAAGCTTTCTTT.

The chain uses TRBV6-5 and TRBJ1-1; TRBD1 is a possible D gene (5 bases). The germline V and J ends were trimmed by 6 bases and 5 bases, with 16 bases remaining between them. The germline CDR1 and CDR2 sequences are MNHEY and SVGAGI. The CDR3 totals 14 residues. CDR3 DNA sequence: TGTGCCAGCAGAGGTGGAGGGGCAGGGACTGAAGCTTTCTTT. This gives the protein CASRGGGAGTEAFF.

This chain uses TRBV13 with TRBJ2-5; D gene ambiguous. In germline, CDR1 is PRHDT, CDR2 FYEKMQ (reference sequence). Trimming removed 5 bases from V and 2 bases from J, with 9 bases in between. The CDR3 spans 13 residues. The CDR3 reads CASSTDPQETQYF. CDR3 in DNA: TGTGCCAGCAGCACGGACCCTCAAGAGACCCAGTACTTC.

The chain is built from TRBV3-1 (or the pseudogene TRBV3-2) and TRBJ1-2, with 10 bases matching TRBD1. Germline-derived CDR1 and CDR2 are LGHDT and YNNKEL (reference sequence). The ends lost 1 base at V and 1 base at J; junction bases unmatched: 6. CDR3 length equals 17 residues. CDR3 in DNA: TGTGCCAGCAGCCAAGTTGACAGGGGGCTGGGTAACTATGGCTACACCTTC. It specifies CASSQVDRGLGNYGYTF.

The rearrangement joins TRBV2 to TRBJ1-2, with D perhaps TRBD1 (6 bases). The CDR3 is 13 amino acids. Germline values: CDR1 SNHLY, CDR2 FYNNEI. The V gene lost 4 bases and the J gene lost 5 bases, with 11 bases spanning the gap. The CDR3, as DNA: TGTGCCAGCAGTGTTACGAGGGGGTATGGCTACACCTTC. It codes for CASSVTRGYGYTF. Full variable domain (outside the CDR3, taken from reference TRBV2 and TRBJ1-2): EPEVTQTPSHQVTQMGQEVILRCVPISNHLYFYWYRQILGQKVEFLVSFYNNEISEKSEIFDDQFSVERPDGSNFTLKIRSTKLEDSAMYFCASSVTRGYGYTFGSGTRLTVV.

The gene calls are TRBV7-6 and TRBJ2-3, with 7 bases identical to TRBD1. Germline assignment: CDR1 SGHVS and CDR2 FNYEAQ. Losses at the gene ends were 1 base for V and 2 bases for J; bases not matched to a gene: 3. The CDR3 has 15 residues. The DNA of the CDR3 is TGTGCCAGCAGCTTAGGGACAGGAGACACAGATACGCAGTATTTT. Protein: CASSLGTGDTDTQYF.

The V gene is TRBV12-3 or TRBV12-4, the J gene TRBJ1-5; maybe TRBD1 (6 bases). This CDR3 is 13 amino acids long. Trimming shortened V by 6 bases and J by 3 bases, and 9 bases separated the two germline ends. The CDR3 sequence: CASRDSNNQPQHF. CDR3 nucleotides: TGTGCCAGCAGGGACAGTAACAATCAGCCCCAGCATTTT.

This rearrangement joins TRBV6-5 to TRBJ2-1, with D hard to call. Germline lookup yields CDR1 MNHEY and CDR2 SVGAGI. V gave up 1 base and J gave up 5 bases, with 12 bases separating them. The CDR3 covers 15 residues. The DNA of the CDR3 is TGTGCCAGCAGTTACTACTCCGGACCCAACAATGAGCAGTTCTTC. This translates into CASSYYSGPNNEQFF.

The chain employs TRBV24-1 and TRBJ2-7; perhaps TRBD1 as D (6 bases). The CDR3 consists of 13 residues. Trimming cost V 7 bases and J 5 bases, with 14 bases left between them. The germline V gene has CDR1 KGHDR and CDR2 SFDVKD. CDR3 bases: TGTGCCACCAGCAATCAGGGGACCCACGAGCAGTACGTC. Translation gives CATSNQGTHEQYV.

The chain employs TRBV5-5 and TRBJ2-1, with TRBD2 matching 11 bases. The germline CDR1 and CDR2 sequences are SGHKS and YYEKEE (reference sequence). Losses at the gene ends were 0 bases for V and 3 bases for J; bases not matched to a gene: 2. This CDR3 contains 16 residues. In DNA form, the CDR3 reads TGTGCCAGCAGCTTGGGTAGCGGGGGGGACTACAATGAGCAGTTCTTC. Protein product: CASSLGSGGDYNEQFF.

The chain employs TRBV7-6 and TRBJ2-1; 7 bases match TRBD1. This CDR3 comprises 16 residues. The ends lost 0 bases at V and 5 bases at J; junction bases unmatched: 7. The germline V gene has CDR1 SGHVS and CDR2 FNYEAQ. The CDR3 nucleotides read TGTGCCAGCAGCTTAGCCCGACAGGGCATACACAATGAGCAGTTCTTC. Its translation: CASSLARQGIHNEQFF.

The rearrangement links TRBV6-1 to TRBJ1-2; no clear D gene. CDR1 MNHNS and CDR2 SASEGT come from the germline V gene. This CDR3 has 13 amino acids. V shed 3 bases and J shed 5 bases, with 10 bases lying between them. Written as DNA, the CDR3 is TGTGCCAGCAGTGACCTCGGAGGTTATGGCTACACCTTC. It encodes CASSDLGGYGYTF.

The chain employs TRBV6-6 and TRBJ1-6; the D gene is possibly TRBD1 (5 bases). The CDR3 runs 15 residues. V was clipped by 2 bases and J by 2 bases, with 7 bases between them. Germline V gives CDR1 MNHNY, CDR2 SVGAGI (reference sequence). The CDR3 bases are TGTGCCAGCAGTTACGGGGGGACCTATAATTCACCCCTCCACTTT. This gives the protein CASSYGGTYNSPLHF.

J is TRBJ2-3 and V is TRBV6-5; no reliable D call. The CDR3 covers 15 residues. V lost 9 bases and J 0 bases, leaving 16 bases between the germline ends. Germline V gene data show CDR1 as MNHEY and CDR2 as SVGAGI. The CDR3 reads CASQRRRSSTDTQYF. The DNA for the CDR3 is TGTGCCAGTCAGAGACGTCGCAGTAGCACAGATACGCAGTATTTT.

V is TRBV2 and J is TRBJ1-3; the D is unclear. Germline loops: CDR1 SNHLY, CDR2 FYNNEI. The CDR3 length is 13 residues. The V end lost 7 bases, the J end lost 0 bases, and 7 bases lay between the germline ends. In DNA, the CDR3 is TGTGCCAGCATGAGGACCTCTGGAAACACCATATATTTT. Encoded protein: CASMRTSGNTIYF.

The chain employs TRBV5-8 and TRBJ2-3; TRBD2 matches 7 bases. This CDR3 comprises 16 residues. Germline-derived CDR1 and CDR2 are SGHTS and YDEGEE. Trimming cost V 7 bases and J 3 bases; bases outside gene matches: 14. For the CDR3, the DNA is TGTGCCAGCCCATCGTCATGGACTAGGAAAACAGATACGCAGTATTTT. The encoded protein is CASPSSWTRKTDTQYF.

The chain combines TRBV6-6 with TRBJ2-7; 9 bases are shared with TRBD1. The germline V gene encodes CDR1 MNHNY and CDR2 SVGAGI (reference sequence). V was pared by 5 bases and J by 2 bases, with 4 bases of the junction left unmatched. This CDR3 has 14 amino acids. Here the CDR3 DNA reads TGTGCCAGCAGTCCCAGGACAGGGGCCTACGAGCAGTACGTC. This gives the protein CASSPRTGAYEQYV.

This clone has a handful of counts. The chain has TRBV4-2 and TRBJ1-6, with 9 bases matching TRBD1. Germline CDR1 is LGHNA and CDR2 is YNFKEQ. This CDR3 contains 16 residues. The J segment lost 8 bases and the V segment lost 3 bases, leaving 8 bases of the junction unmatched. The CDR3 DNA follows: TGTGCCAGCAGCCATTCTGGACAGGGGTTGCATTCACCCCTCCACTTT. Amino acids: CASSHSGQGLHSPLHF.

The chain combines TRBV7-9 with TRBJ2-3; 8 bases are shared with TRBD2. Germline-derived CDR1 and CDR2 are SEHNR and FQNEAQ (reference sequence). This CDR3 has 14 residues. The V gene end was trimmed by 5 bases and the J gene end by 6 bases; junction bases not matched to a gene: 7. The CDR3: CASSPRGGWDTQYF. CDR3 in DNA: TGTGCCAGCAGCCCCCGGGGGGGCTGGGATACGCAGTATTTT.

The chain joins TRBV5-4 to TRBJ2-2; D remains ambiguous. The CDR3 extends over 16 amino acids. V was clipped by 1 base and J by 3 bases, with 13 bases between them. Germline CDR1 reads SGHNT; CDR2 reads YYREEE (reference sequence). The CDR3 loop reads CASSLTHGPDTGELFF. The CDR3 nucleotides read TGTGCCAGCAGCTTGACCCACGGGCCCGACACCGGGGAGCTGTTTTTT. Variable domain in full (rest from reference TRBV5-4 and TRBJ2-2): ETGVTQSPTHLIKTRGQQVTLRCSSQSGHNTVSWYQQALGQGPQFIFQYYREEENGRGNFPPRFSGLQFPNYSSELNVNALELDDSALYLCASSLTHGPDTGELFFGEGSRLTVL.

The chain recombines TRBV9 with TRBJ2-2, with D possibly TRBD1 on 5 matching bases. Trimming cost V 4 bases and J 1 base, with 14 bases left between them. Germline CDR1 and CDR2: SGDLS and YYNGEE. CDR3 size: 16 residues. This CDR3 is CASSTQAQGNTGELFF. The CDR3 coding sequence is TGTGCCAGCAGCACACAGGCTCAGGGGAACACCGGGGAGCTGTTTTTT.

This clone has a single count. The chain links TRBV5-1 to TRBJ2-5, with TRBD1 identical over 9 bases. The CDR3 is 14 residues long. With V trimmed by 2 bases and J by 5 bases, 4 bases remained unmatched. Germline V lookup: CDR1 SGHRS, CDR2 YFSETQ. This CDR3 reads CASSFNRGQETQYF. For the CDR3, the DNA is TGCGCCAGCAGCTTCAACAGGGGGCAGGAGACCCAGTACTTC.